A selection of T cell receptor beta chains follows, all from one sample in a study of cytomegalovirus exposure and HLA in healthy donors. The protocol was immunoSEQ multiplex PCR, while the TCRdb copy is restricted to in-frame clones and leaves out a portion. This sample has 110,000 to 150,000 clones, with approximately 80% found just once. The source material was PBMCs. The receptor set was obtained from a female donor in good health and CMV-seronegative. Each CDR3 is given with its conserved first and last residue. The order of the fields is D gene, V gene, J gene, clone size, CDR3 DNA, CDR3 protein. D genes are given only for firm matches. Expanded clones are given a class, and other clones once, few, many or no size at all.

TRBD1	TRBV6-1	TRBJ2-7	few	TGTGCCAGCAGTGAGACACAGGGGCTAGGTGGCGAGCAGTACTTC	CASSETQGLGGEQYF
-	TRBV5-6	TRBJ2-1	-	TGTGCCAGCAGCTTGGGTAGCGCCTTAGGATACAATGAGCAGTTCTTC	CASSLGSALGYNEQFF
TRBD2	TRBV4-1	TRBJ2-7	-	TGTGCCAGCAGCCAAGATGAGCGGGAGAGGCACGAGCAGTACTTC	CASSQDERERHEQYF
-	TRBV6-1	TRBJ1-2	-	TGTGCCAGCAGTGAAACGTCGGGTTCGTCCATTGGCTACACCTTC	CASSETSGSSIGYTF
TRBD2	TRBV6-1	TRBJ2-5	-	TGTGCCAGCAGTGAAAGGGGGGCCGGGAGGGAGAAGACCCAGTACTTC	CASSERGAGREKTQYF
-	TRBV10-3	TRBJ1-2	once	TGTGCCATCAGTGAGTTGGGGGGTGACTATGGCTACACCTTC	CAISELGGDYGYTF
TRBD1	TRBV30	TRBJ2-4	-	TGTGCCTGGAGTGCAGGGGGCTTGACCAAAAACATTCAGTACTTC	CAWSAGGLTKNIQYF
-	TRBV4-1	TRBJ2-6	-	TGCGCCAGCAGCCAAGGACTGATGTTAACTGGGGCCAACGTCCTGACTTTC	CASSQGLMLTGANVLTF
TRBD1	TRBV7-8	TRBJ2-2	few	TGTGCCAGCAGCTTAGGGGGGGGACAGGGATGGTCCGGGGAGCTGTTTTTT	CASSLGGGQGWSGELFF
-	TRBV2	TRBJ1-2	-	TGTGCCAGCAGCCCATCCGCCGGCAGGGGCCTCGGCTATGGCTACACCTTC	CASSPSAGRGLGYGYTF
TRBD1	TRBV7-9	TRBJ2-3	-	TGTGCCAGCAGCCAAATGGACAGGGTGTGGGGGGACACAGATACGCAGTATTTT	CASSQMDRVWGDTDTQYF
-	TRBV18	TRBJ2-7	-	TGTGCCAGTTCCTCAGGTCCACAGGGCCCCATATACGAGCAGTACTTC	CASSSGPQGPIYEQYF
TRBD2	TRBV23-1	TRBJ2-1	-	TGCGCCAGCAGTCAATCAAGGGGGACTAGCGGGAGGGCCTCCTACAATGAGCAGTTCTTC	CASSQSRGTSGRASYNEQFF
TRBD1	TRBV7-9	TRBJ2-7	-	TGTGCCAGCAGCTTGGACAGGGGGCCGCGCGAGCAGTACTTC	CASSLDRGPREQYF
TRBD2	TRBV5-1	TRBJ2-1	few	TGCGCCAGCAGCTCAAGGGGACTAGCGTACAATGAGCAGTTCTTC	CASSSRGLAYNEQFF
-	TRBV27	TRBJ1-2	-	TGTGCCAGCAGCCGAACTACTATTCCAGGGTCCAACTATGGCTACACCTTC	CASSRTTIPGSNYGYTF
-	TRBV6-1	TRBJ1-5	-	TGTGCCAGCAGTTATGGGTCGGGGAAGCCCCAGCATTTT	CASSYGSGKPQHF
-	TRBV7-9	TRBJ2-1	-	TGTGCCAGCAGCTTAGAAGCGGAAAATGAGCAGTTCTTC	CASSLEAENEQFF
TRBD2	TRBV7-8	TRBJ2-1	-	TGTGCCAGCAGCGGGTCCGGGGGGTCCTACAATGAGCAGTTCTTC	CASSGSGGSYNEQFF
-	TRBV5-4	TRBJ2-5	once	TGTGCCAGCAGCTTGGTGGCCCAAGAGACCCAGTACTTC	CASSLVAQETQYF
TRBD1	TRBV14	TRBJ1-2	-	TGTGCCAGCAGCCCCCGGACAGGGATCTTCTTTAACTATGGCTACACCTTC	CASSPRTGIFFNYGYTF
-	TRBV6-6	TRBJ1-4	-	TGTGCCAGCAGTTCCATGGGAGCCGATAATGAAAAACTGTTTTTT	CASSSMGADNEKLFF
TRBD2	TRBV7-9	TRBJ2-1	-	TGTGCCACGCAGCGGGGGGCTAGCGGGGGAGTCGGCTCCTACAATGAGCAGTTCTTC	CATQRGASGGVGSYNEQFF
-	TRBV6-5	TRBJ2-7	-	TGTGCCAGCAGTCCCGACAGGTTCTCCTACGAGCAGTACTTC	CASSPDRFSYEQYF
-	TRBV5-1	TRBJ1-3	few	TGCGCCAGCAGCTTTACTCAAAACACCATATATTTT	CASSFTQNTIYF
TRBD1	TRBV7-7	TRBJ1-3	-	TGTGCTAGCAGCTCCCAACCCAGGGGGACCCCTGGAAACACCATATATTTT	CASSSQPRGTPGNTIYF
-	TRBV19	TRBJ2-1	-	TGTGCCAGTGGTAGGAGCTCCTACAATGAGCAGTTCTTC	CASGRSSYNEQFF
-	TRBV19	TRBJ2-6	few	TGTGCCAGTAGGTCACAGGGTGGCCCACCTGGGGCCAACGTCCTGACTTTC	CASRSQGGPPGANVLTF
-	TRBV18	TRBJ2-5	-	TGTGCCAGCTCGAGTGTAGAGGCCGGGGAGACCCAGTACTTC	CASSSVEAGETQYF
-	TRBV6-5	TRBJ1-4	few	TGTGCCAGCAGCCTAGACAGAACACAACTGTTTTTT	CASSLDRTQLFF